Below are 22 T cell receptor beta chains sequenced from a single sample in a study of T cells in Graves' hyperthyroidism and ophthalmopathy (dated by TCRdb to about 2019). Library creation used multiplex PCR. Sequencing took place on an Illumina HiSeq 2000. The TCR beta CDR3 regions were amplified from the RNA transcripts. A first-round RT-PCR of the TCR CDR3 used the HTBI primer set with the Qiagen OneStep RT-PCR kit. The raw public reads went through TCRdb reprocessing: fastp at Q25, MiXCR clone calling, in-frame beta chains kept. Entries are consolidated by CDR3 protein sequence, retaining the most common genes and DNA. For this sample the table gives about 420,000 distinct CDR3 sequences, of which 12% to 15% were detected only once. Clones ranked in the top ten supply about 4.9% of the sample. Sequencing was done on a sample of blood. The receptors shown here come from a woman in her late teens or twenties with Graves' hyperthyroidism.

On this clonotype itself: This may arise from a read error, as a much more abundant clone is one base away. The V call is TRBV13, the J call TRBJ1-1, with D perhaps matching TRBD1 (5 bases). The CDR3 covers 15 residues. Germline values: CDR1 PRHDT, CDR2 FYEKMQ (reference sequence). This CDR3 is CAGSLRPGMNTEAFF. In DNA, the CDR3 is TGTGCCGGCAGCTTACGTCCAGGGATGAACACTGAAGCTTTCTTT.

As to this clonotype: A read error is possible here, since a much larger clone lies one base away. This chain connects TRBV28 to TRBJ2-3; D may be TRBD2 (6 bases). The CDR3 has 16 residues. CDR1 and CDR2 (germline): MDHEN, SYDVKM. CDR3 DNA sequence: TGTGCCAACAGTTTGGCGGGGCGAACGAGCACAGATACGCAGTATTTT. Amino acids: CANSLAGRTSTDTQYF.

The sample holds many counts of this clonotype. The chain recombines TRBV6-1 with TRBJ1-1; D uncertain. Germline assignment: CDR1 MNHNS and CDR2 SASEGT. The CDR3 covers 13 residues. Trimming pared 8 bases from V and 2 bases from J, leaving 12 bases between. CDR3 nucleotides: TGTGCCAGCTTCGCTCCGGATAACACTGAAGCTTTCTTT. This encodes CASFAPDNTEAFF.

Only a few counts were recorded for this clonotype. The V gene is TRBV5-6, the J gene TRBJ1-1, with TRBD1 as a possible D gene (6 bases). Germline CDR1 reads SGHDT; CDR2 reads YYEEEE. V gave up 0 bases and J gave up 3 bases, with 9 bases separating them. CDR3 size: 14 residues. The CDR3 bases are TGTGCCAGCAGCTTGGGGGGGGCTGACACTGAAGCTTTCTTT. The encoded protein is CASSLGGADTEAFF.

The chain couples TRBV9 to TRBJ1-4; tentatively, D is TRBD1 (6 bases). The length of the CDR3 is 17 residues. Trimming took 3 bases from V and 7 from J, leaving 22 bases between them. Germline CDR1 SGDLS, CDR2 YYNGEE. The CDR3 is CASSGPGSGDGSEKLFF. The CDR3 region has the DNA TGTGCCAGCAGCGGACCAGGTTCAGGGGATGGGAGTGAAAAACTGTTTTTT.

This clonotype was observed at least ten times. V and J are TRBV27 and TRBJ2-7, with no clear D. The CDR3 covers 11 residues. V was trimmed by 5 bases and J by 5 bases, leaving 7 bases between them. Germline CDR1 reads MNHEY; CDR2 reads SMNVEV (reference sequence). DNA of the CDR3: TGTGCCAGCAGTGGTAGTCACGAGCAGTACTTC. This encodes CASSGSHEQYF.

This clonotype appeared many times. This chain links TRBV7-2 with TRBJ2-1; possibly TRBD2 for D (6 bases). The germline CDR1 and CDR2 sequences are SGHTA and FQGNSA. The V end lost 5 bases, the J end lost 3 bases, and 14 bases lay between the germline ends. The CDR3 runs 15 residues. In DNA form, the CDR3 reads TGTGCCAGCAGCAGGGAGGCAGGGAACTACAATGAGCAGTTCTTC. Translated: CASSREAGNYNEQFF.

This clonotype showed up just a few times. The J gene is TRBJ2-1, the V gene TRBV24-1, with D possibly matching TRBD1 (6 bases). V was cut by 6 bases and J by 6 bases, with 17 bases left in between. The CDR3 is 15 amino acids. Germline V gene sequence: CDR1 KGHDR, CDR2 SFDVKD. For the CDR3, the DNA is TGTGCCACCAGTCCAGTCAGGGGAGTTAGCAATGAGCAGTTCTTC. Translated: CATSPVRGVSNEQFF.

CDR3 amino acids: CASRTGTGAIYEQYF. CDR3 nucleotides: TGTGCCAGCAGGACCGGGACAGGAGCAATCTACGAGCAGTACTTC. The chain couples TRBV27 to TRBJ2-7; 8 bases fit TRBD1. CDR1 and CDR2 (germline): MNHEY, SMNVEV (reference sequence). This CDR3 spans 15 amino acids. J gave up 3 bases and V 6 bases, and 10 bases lay outside the gene matches.

In its sample, this clonotype was seen a few times. This sequence joins TRBV6-6 and TRBJ2-3, with D perhaps matching TRBD1 (5 bases). The CDR3 loop spans 14 amino acids. The V end lost 2 bases, the J end lost 2 bases, and 8 bases lay between the germline ends. Germline CDR1 is MNHNY and CDR2 is SVGAGI (reference sequence). The CDR3, as DNA: TGTGCCAGCAGTTACGTAGGACACACAGATACGCAGTATTTT. This encodes CASSYVGHTDTQYF.

Concerning this clonotype itself: This may be a read error: a much more frequent sequence differs by one nucleotide. No conserved phenylalanine or tryptophan is present at the end of the CDR3, so a read error is the likely explanation. V gene TRBV20-1 combines with J gene TRBJ2-5; weak D call: TRBD1 (6 bases). In germline, CDR1 is DFQATT, CDR2 SNEGSKA (reference sequence). V was shortened by 1 base and J by 3 bases, with 18 bases between the two germline ends. The CDR3 is 16 amino acids. CDR3 residues: CSARVVLGAAEETQYL. The CDR3 DNA is TGCAGTGCTAGAGTAGTTTTGGGGGCTGCCGAAGAGACCCAGTACCTC.

This clonotype was observed a handful of times. The gene calls are TRBV4-3 and TRBJ2-7, with TRBD2 matching over 9 bases. Germline assignment: CDR1 LGHNA and CDR2 YSLEER. The CDR3 is 16 residues long. Trimming at V came to 1 base and at J to 2 bases, leaving 6 bases not matched to a gene. Here the CDR3 DNA reads TGCGCCAGCAGCCAAGGAGCGGGGGGACTAGCCTACGAGCAGTACTTC. Protein product: CASSQGAGGLAYEQYF.

This clonotype was detected ten times or more. This rearrangement joins TRBV10-3 to TRBJ2-1, with a weak D call TRBD1 (5 bases). The germline V gene has CDR1 ENHRY and CDR2 SYGVKD. Trimming removed 2 bases at V and 2 bases at J, with 7 bases between. The CDR3 contains 14 residues. The CDR3 here is CAISEEQAYNEQFF. The DNA of the CDR3 is TGTGCCATCAGTGAGGAACAGGCCTACAATGAGCAGTTCTTC.

This clonotype was counted at least ten times. The chain links TRBV9 to TRBJ2-7; D unresolved. Germline V lookup: CDR1 SGDLS, CDR2 YYNGEE. CDR3 size: 14 residues. V was trimmed by 0 bases and J by 2 bases, leaving 9 bases between them. The CDR3 nucleotides read TGTGCCAGCAGCGTAGGGCTAGGACCCTACGAGCAGTACTTC. Its translation: CASSVGLGPYEQYF. Using reference TRBV9 and TRBJ2-7 for the parts outside the CDR3, the full variable domain is DSGVTQTPKHLITATGQRVTLRCSPRSGDLSVYWYQQSLDQGLQFLIQYYNGEERAKGNILERFSAQQFPDLHSELNLSSLELGDSALYFCASSVGLGPYEQYFGPGTRLTVT.

V usage is TRBV7-2 and J usage is TRBJ2-2; D could derive from TRBD1 or TRBD2 (5 bases each). Germline V gives CDR1 SGHTA, CDR2 FQGNSA. The CDR3 has 15 amino acids. Trimming removed 1 base from V and 5 bases from J, with 11 bases in between. In DNA, the CDR3 is TGTGCCAGCAGCTTAGGAGGGTGGGGGACCGGGGAGCTGTTTTTT. Translated: CASSLGGWGTGELFF.

This clonotype has ten or more counts. The chain uses TRBV27 and TRBJ1-1; D call uncertain. Germline lookup yields CDR1 MNHEY and CDR2 SMNVEV (reference sequence). The CDR3 consists of 12 residues. V lost 5 bases to trimming and J lost 5 bases, with 9 bases between them. The DNA for the CDR3 is TGTGCCAGCAGTGAGTTGCAGACTGAAGCTTTCTTT. This codes for CASSELQTEAFF.

This chain links TRBV19 with TRBJ2-7; no reliable D call. V was pared by 3 bases and J by 4 bases, with 13 bases between. Germline-derived CDR1 and CDR2 are LNHDA and SQIVND (reference sequence). The CDR3 sequence is 14 residues long. CDR3 amino acids: CASSIGLVGYEQYF. As DNA, the CDR3 is TGTGCCAGTAGTATCGGGCTAGTTGGGTACGAGCAGTACTTC.

This clonotype showed up many times. This chain links TRBV12-3 or TRBV12-4 with TRBJ2-5; 7 bases map to TRBD2. The ends lost 6 bases at V and 6 bases at J; junction bases unmatched: 10. The CDR3 covers 14 residues. CDR3 in amino acids: CASSEASGGKTQYF. The CDR3 DNA reads TGTGCCAGCAGCGAAGCTAGCGGAGGAAAGACCCAGTACTTC.

This clonotype has more than one count but fewer than ten. This chain uses TRBV20-1 with TRBJ1-6; no reliable D call. The CDR3 loop spans 10 amino acids. V dropped 3 bases and J dropped 17 bases, with 11 bases sitting between them. Germline assignment: CDR1 DFQATT and CDR2 SNEGSKA (reference sequence). The CDR3 DNA is TGCAGTGCTAGGGAAGGGAGCATCCACTTT. The encoded protein is CSAREGSIHF.

The rearrangement links TRBV30 to TRBJ1-3, with a weak D call TRBD1 (6 bases). Germline-derived CDR1 and CDR2 are GTSNPN and SVGIG (reference sequence). The length of the CDR3 is 17 residues. V was clipped by 2 bases and J by 2 bases, with 19 bases between them. In DNA form, the CDR3 reads TGTGCCTGGAGTCCCCAGCGTGGGGGGCTGACTGGAAACACCATATATTTT. The encoded protein is CAWSPQRGGLTGNTIYF.

The rearrangement links TRBV12-3 or TRBV12-4 to TRBJ1-1, with D possibly matching TRBD1 (5 bases). The CDR3 has 13 residues. Trimming shortened V by 8 bases and J by 4 bases, and 14 bases separated the two germline ends. The CDR3 protein is CASGRGLGTEAFF. The DNA for the CDR3 is TGTGCCAGCGGTCGGGGCCTGGGCACTGAAGCTTTCTTT.

This clonotype came up many times. The chain couples TRBV28 to TRBJ2-7, with D tentatively TRBD1 (6 bases). Between the trimmed V and J ends, which lost 8 bases and 1 base, there was a span of 12 bases. The CDR3 length is 13 residues. Germline lookup yields CDR1 MDHEN and CDR2 SYDVKM. The CDR3 reads CASGYDRSYEQYF. DNA of the CDR3: TGTGCCAGCGGGTATGACAGGTCCTACGAGCAGTACTTC.